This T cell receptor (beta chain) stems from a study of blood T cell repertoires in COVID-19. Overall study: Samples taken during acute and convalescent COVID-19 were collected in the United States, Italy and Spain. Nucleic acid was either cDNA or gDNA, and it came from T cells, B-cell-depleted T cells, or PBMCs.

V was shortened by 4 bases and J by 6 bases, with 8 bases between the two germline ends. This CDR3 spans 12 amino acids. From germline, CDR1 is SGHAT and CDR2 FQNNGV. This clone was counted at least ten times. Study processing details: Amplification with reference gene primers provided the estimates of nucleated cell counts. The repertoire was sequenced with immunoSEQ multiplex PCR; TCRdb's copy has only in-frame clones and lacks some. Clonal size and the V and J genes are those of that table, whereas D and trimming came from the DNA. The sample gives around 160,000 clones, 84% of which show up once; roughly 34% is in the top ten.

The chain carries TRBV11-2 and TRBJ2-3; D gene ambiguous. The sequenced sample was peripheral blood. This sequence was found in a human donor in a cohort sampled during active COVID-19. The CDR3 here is CASSSTSDTQYF. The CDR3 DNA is TGTGCCAGCAGCTCAACATCGGATACGCAGTATTTT.